This entry features one T cell receptor beta chain sequence. These data come from a study of CD8 T cells in Susac syndrome. After extraction with the RNeasy kit, about 0.5 to 1 ug of the RNA was reverse transcribed using random hexamers. TCRdb called the immunoSEQ multiplex PCR reads again in MiXCR, with one record for every CDR3 protein. The sample lists roughly 140,000 distinct CDR3 sequences, just under 97% occurring once. The receptor comes from a human donor with multiple sclerosis. Sequencing was done on a sample of CD8+ T cells from PBMCs.

DNA for the CDR3: TGTGCCAGCAGTTTATTCGGACTGCCTCAACCCGGGGAGCTGTTTTTT. It yields the protein CASSLFGLPQPGELFF. The chain employs TRBV27 and TRBJ2-2, with D perhaps TRBD2 (5 bases). Germline CDR1 reads MNHEY; CDR2 reads SMNVEV (reference sequence). V was trimmed by 1 base and J by 6 bases, leaving 15 bases between them. There are 16 residues in the CDR3.